This T cell receptor (beta chain) stems from a study of T cells in Graves' hyperthyroidism and ophthalmopathy. This clonotype has at least ten counts. The germline gene is not matched at one end of the junction; a read error may be the cause. Clinical symptoms, serum thyroxine, TRAb, thyroid ultrasound and orbital computed tomography established diagnosis. Amplification of TCR beta CDR3 regions was performed using RNA transcripts as template. In the first-round RT-PCR of the TCR CDR3, the HTBI primer set was used. Using its own MiXCR run on the multiplex PCR reads, TCRdb lists one record per CDR3 protein. The profile covers about 720,000 distinct CDR3 sequences, with less than 20% appearing a single time and over 7.5% taken by the ten largest. This CDR3 is built from 15 residues. Germline V gene sequence: CDR1 ENHRY, CDR2 SYGVKD.

Material: blood. This TCR came from a man between 18 and 35 years old with Graves' hyperthyroidism. The chain carries TRBV10-3 and TRBJ2-1, with 8 bases matching TRBD2. CDR3 nucleotide sequence: TGTGCCATCACTGAGGGACTAGGGTCCTACAATGAGCAGTTCTTC. Translating it yields CAITEGLGSYNEQFF.